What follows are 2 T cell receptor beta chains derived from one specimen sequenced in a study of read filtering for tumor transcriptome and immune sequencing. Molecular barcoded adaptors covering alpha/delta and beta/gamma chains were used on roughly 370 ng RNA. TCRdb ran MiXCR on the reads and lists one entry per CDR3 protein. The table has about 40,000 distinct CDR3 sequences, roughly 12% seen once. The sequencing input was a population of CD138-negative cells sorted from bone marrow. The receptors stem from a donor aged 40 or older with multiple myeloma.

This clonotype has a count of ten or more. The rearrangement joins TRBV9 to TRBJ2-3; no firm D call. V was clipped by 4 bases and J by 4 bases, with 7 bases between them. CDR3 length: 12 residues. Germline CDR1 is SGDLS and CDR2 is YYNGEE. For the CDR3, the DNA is TGTGCCAGCAGCCCTCAGTCAGATACGCAGTATTTT. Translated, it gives CASSPQSDTQYF. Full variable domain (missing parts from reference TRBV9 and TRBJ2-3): DSGVTQTPKHLITATGQRVTLRCSPRSGDLSVYWYQQSLDQGLQFLIQYYNGEERAKGNILERFSAQQFPDLHSELNLSSLELGDSALYFCASSPQSDTQYFGPGTRLTVL.

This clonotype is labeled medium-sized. The CDR3 sequence: CASSPRWGLSYNEQFF. The CDR3 region has the DNA TGTGCCAGCAGTCCTCGGTGGGGTCTCTCCTACAATGAGCAGTTCTTC. V and J are TRBV28 and TRBJ2-1, with unresolved D. V was clipped by 5 bases and J by 0 bases, with 14 bases between them. The CDR3 has 16 residues. Germline V gene sequence: CDR1 MDHEN, CDR2 SYDVKM.